This passage covers 25 T cell receptor beta chains from one sample sequenced in a study of molecular identifiers for immune sequencing clone quantification. TCRdb re-called the PCR reads with MiXCR, one entry per CDR3 protein. The sample has about 510,000 distinct CDR3 sequences; over 20% are singletons. The sample comprised naive CD8+ T cells from blood, with Jurkat cell RNA spiked in. Subset of the sample: FACS-sorted CD8+CD4-CCR7+CD45RA+ naive T cells. The receptors were gathered from a human donor in good health. Some libraries in this study had Jurkat cell RNA spiked in.

This chain links TRBV20-1 with TRBJ2-3; the D gene is possibly TRBD2 (6 bases). Trimming stripped 6 bases from V and 5 bases from J, with 18 bases between. The CDR3 spans 14 residues. Germline values: CDR1 DFQATT, CDR2 SNEGSKA (reference sequence). CDR3 nucleotide sequence: TGCAGTGCCACTCTTGCGGGAAGGGGAGATACGCAGTATTTT. It encodes CSATLAGRGDTQYF.

The genes are TRBV12-3 or TRBV12-4 and TRBJ2-2; 10 bases match TRBD1. The CDR3 has 15 residues. V gave up 7 bases and J gave up 6 bases; unmatched junction bases: 8. CDR3 DNA sequence: TGTGCCAGCATCCAATGGGACAGGGGCTCCGGGGAGCTGTTTTTT. It encodes CASIQWDRGSGELFF.

The chain is built from TRBV24-1 and TRBJ2-1; the match to TRBD2 covers 8 bases. Germline V gives CDR1 KGHDR, CDR2 SFDVKD. The CDR3 spans 16 residues. Trimming at V came to 3 bases and at J to 4 bases, leaving 7 bases not matched to a gene. CDR3 coding DNA: TGTGCCACCAGTGATCGTAGCGGGATGTTTTACAATGAGCAGTTCTTC. Translation: CATSDRSGMFYNEQFF.

This clonotype was seen only a few times. The chain employs TRBV19 and TRBJ2-2; 8 nucleotides agree with TRBD2. The CDR3 contains 15 residues. After removal of 5 bases from V and 1 base from J, the junction contained 3 bases not matched to a gene. Germline CDR1 reads LNHDA; CDR2 reads SQIVND (reference sequence). CDR3 DNA sequence: TGTGCCAGTAGTGCGGGACTAGGGAACACCGGGGAGCTGTTTTTT. Its protein product is CASSAGLGNTGELFF.

This clonotype was seen many times. This rearrangement joins TRBV2 to TRBJ2-3, with D maybe TRBD2 (6 bases). V shed 3 bases and J shed 0 bases, with 19 bases lying between them. The CDR3 extends over 18 amino acids. Per germline, CDR1 SNHLY and CDR2 FYNNEI. The CDR3 region is CASSDGPPGTPSTDTQYF. In DNA, the CDR3 is TGTGCCAGCAGTGACGGACCGCCAGGGACTCCGAGCACAGATACGCAGTATTTT.

A word on this clonotype: It may be a read error: a sequence one base away is much more abundant. The chain carries TRBV6-4 and TRBJ1-5; TRBD1 is a possible D gene (6 bases). The end of the DNA fits TRBJ2-3 better, so the J call may be wrong. From germline, CDR1 is MRHNA and CDR2 SNTAGT. This CDR3 contains 12 residues. Written as DNA, the CDR3 is TGTGCCAGCAGCGGACAGAGGCAGCCCCAGTATTTT. Its translation is CASSGQRQPQYF.

This clonotype was seen repeatedly, ten times or more. The chain joins TRBV7-9 to TRBJ1-2; TRBD1 aligns across 7 bases. V lost 1 base and J lost 2; bases outside the gene matches: 7. Germline assignment: CDR1 SEHNR and CDR2 FQNEAQ (reference sequence). This CDR3 is 16 amino acids long. CDR3 sequence (DNA): TGTGCCAGCAGCTTAGGTGGACAGGAATTAAACTATGGCTACACCTTC. This encodes CASSLGGQELNYGYTF.

This clonotype was recorded many times. This chain links TRBV28 with TRBJ1-5, with D uncertain. V was clipped by 3 bases and J by 1 base, with 10 bases between them. Per germline, CDR1 MDHEN and CDR2 SYDVKM. There are 15 residues in the CDR3. Written as DNA, the CDR3 is TGTGCCAGCAGTTTCCGCGGGGTGAGCAATCAGCCCCAGCATTTT. Protein product: CASSFRGVSNQPQHF.

This clonotype was counted ten times or more. This sequence joins TRBV12-3 or TRBV12-4 and TRBJ2-7; possible D gene TRBD1, 6 bases. CDR3 length equals 12 residues. V lost 7 bases and J lost 5, with 12 bases in between. The CDR3 bases are TGTGCCAGCAATGGGCAGGGGAACGAGCAGTACTTC. Protein product: CASNGQGNEQYF.

This clonotype was found a few times. V usage is TRBV20-1 and J usage is TRBJ2-7; D is perhaps TRBD1 (6 bases). Germline V CDR1 and CDR2: DFQATT, SNEGSKA (reference sequence). This CDR3 region has 13 residues. Deletions cut 0 bases from V and 2 bases from J, with 8 bases between. The CDR3 is CSARDRDTYEQYF. DNA of the CDR3: TGCAGTGCTAGAGATCGGGACACCTACGAGCAGTACTTC.

This clonotype was found many times. V is TRBV25-1 and J is TRBJ2-7; no firm D call. CDR3 length equals 15 residues. Trimming stripped 6 bases from V and 1 base from J, with 16 bases between. Per germline, CDR1 MGHDK and CDR2 SYGVNS. The CDR3 DNA reads as TGTGCCAGCAGGGGTTTAATGGACGGTTCCTACGAGCAGTACTTC. This sequence encodes CASRGLMDGSYEQYF.

The J gene is TRBJ2-7, the V gene TRBV7-9; TRBD1 is a possible D gene (6 bases). The CDR3 has 14 residues. Looked up from germline, CDR1 is SEHNR and CDR2 is FQNEAQ (reference sequence). V lost 5 bases, J lost 5 bases, and 16 bases lay in between. This CDR3 reads CASSPPTGSDEQYF. CDR3 sequence (DNA): TGTGCCAGCAGCCCACCGACAGGATCCGACGAGCAGTACTTC.

In its sample, this clonotype was seen many times. The chain recombines TRBV7-2 with TRBJ1-4; D call uncertain. Germline V gives CDR1 SGHTA, CDR2 FQGNSA. CDR3 length: 17 amino acids. Deletions cut 3 bases from V and 0 bases from J, with 14 bases between. This CDR3 reads CASSLYTAVTTNEKLFF. Written as DNA, the CDR3 is TGTGCCAGCAGCTTGTACACGGCAGTAACAACTAATGAAAAACTGTTTTTT.

This clonotype was recorded many times. V is TRBV7-9 and J is TRBJ2-7, with TRBD1 identical over 7 bases. This CDR3 region has 15 residues. In germline, CDR1 is SEHNR, CDR2 FQNEAQ (reference sequence). The V segment lost 1 base and the J segment 7 bases; nucleotides outside the gene matches: 10. The CDR3 nucleotides are TGTGCCAGCAGCTTAGTAAGGGACAGCCACGGGGAGCAGTACTTC. Translated, it gives CASSLVRDSHGEQYF.

Concerning this clonotype itself: Its ends do not fully match the called genes, so a read error is possible. CDR3 DNA: TGCGCCAGCAGCCTGACAGGGAATAGCAGTCAGCCCCAGCATTTT. It is translated as CASSLTGNSSQPQHF. The rearrangement links TRBV5-1 to TRBJ1-5, with 7 bases aligning to TRBD1. The CDR3 loop spans 15 amino acids. In germline, CDR1 is SGHRS, CDR2 YFSETQ.

Note on this clonotype: This may come from a read error, since a much larger clone is one base off. J is TRBJ2-6 and V is TRBV27; a possible D gene is TRBD1 (5 bases). The CDR3 covers 14 residues. CDR1 and CDR2 from the germline V gene are MNHEY and SMNVEV (reference sequence). CDR3 bases: TGTGCCAGCAGTTCTTCTCCTGGGGCCAGCGTCCTGACTTTC. Protein product: CASSSSPGASVLTF.

For this clonotype: One base away lies a much larger clone, so this may be a sequencing read error. The J gene is TRBJ1-1, the V gene TRBV7-9; D is undetermined. This CDR3 has 12 amino acids. Germline CDR1 and CDR2: SEHNR and FQNEAQ (reference sequence). CDR3 amino acids: CVSSLDGIEAFF. The CDR3 DNA is TGTGTCAGCAGCTTAGACGGGATTGAAGCTTTCTTT.

The chain has TRBV15 and TRBJ1-5; 8 bases fit TRBD1. The J segment lost 1 base and the V segment lost 2 bases, leaving 16 bases of the junction unmatched. The CDR3 loop spans 20 amino acids. The germline V gene has CDR1 LNHNV and CDR2 YYDKDF (reference sequence). The CDR3 bases are TGTGCCACCAGCAGAACGGGACAGGCTCAATCCCCGAGCAGCAATCAGCCCCAGCATTTT. Residues: CATSRTGQAQSPSSNQPQHF.

Worth noting for this clonotype: Given a much more abundant clone one base away, this may be a read error. The genes are TRBV12-3 or TRBV12-4 and TRBJ2-7, with 7 bases fitting TRBD1. This CDR3 comprises 12 residues. The CDR3 protein is CTSSITGAEQYF. DNA for the CDR3: TGTACCAGCAGTATCACAGGGGCCGAGCAGTACTTC.

Remarks on this clonotype: This may be a read error: a much more frequent sequence differs by one nucleotide. This chain joins TRBV5-1 and TRBJ2-5; D might be TRBD1 or TRBD2, each matching 6 bases. Per germline, CDR1 SGHRS and CDR2 YFSETQ. The CDR3 is made up of 14 amino acids. The CDR3 DNA sequence: TGCGCCAGCAGACCCGATGGGGGGCAAGAGACCCAGTGCTTC. This translates into CASRPDGGQETQCF.

The chain carries TRBV7-9 and TRBJ2-1; D not resolved. CDR1 is SEHNR, CDR2 FQNEAQ, per germline (reference sequence). The CDR3 is 15 amino acids. V was shortened by 2 bases and J by 9 bases, with 17 bases between the two germline ends. The CDR3 spells CASSLPEYAHSEQFF. The CDR3, as DNA: TGTGCCAGCAGCTTACCTGAATATGCCCACAGTGAGCAGTTCTTC.

This clonotype was detected a few times. The chain is built from TRBV28 and TRBJ1-2; D remains unclear. The CDR3 loop spans 13 amino acids. The V gene lost 5 bases and the J gene lost 8 bases, with 15 bases spanning the gap. CDR1 is MDHEN, CDR2 SYDVKM, per germline. This CDR3 reads CASSPSPNRGYTF. The CDR3 DNA is TGTGCCAGCAGTCCGTCTCCGAATAGAGGCTACACCTTC.

Notes on this clonotype: Since a much larger clone is just one base distant, this may be a read error. As the CDR3 is not closed by the conserved phenylalanine or tryptophan, this likely results from a read error. The chain carries TRBV28 and TRBJ2-3; the D gene is possibly TRBD1 (5 bases). CDR1 is MDHEN, CDR2 SYDVKM, per germline. This CDR3 spans 15 amino acids. Deletions cut 3 bases from V and 4 bases from J, with 14 bases between. The CDR3 here is CASSLGRVMSDTQYS. The CDR3 nucleotides are TGTGCCAGCAGTTTGGGCAGGGTAATGTCAGATACGCAGTATTCT.

As to this clonotype: A much larger clone differs from this one at a single base, so this may be a read error. The conserved final phenylalanine or tryptophan is absent from the CDR3, which likely points to a read error. The rearrangement uses TRBV5-5 and TRBJ2-7, with D perhaps matching TRBD2 (5 bases). The V and J ends lost 0 bases and 5 bases respectively, with 15 bases between them. The CDR3 has 15 residues. In germline, CDR1 is SGHKS, CDR2 YYEKEE (reference sequence). CDR3 residues: CASSLEEDRDNEQYL. The DNA of the CDR3 is TGTGCCAGCAGCTTGGAGGAGGATAGAGATAACGAGCAGTACCTC.

This clonotype has ten or more counts. The chain has TRBV7-9 and TRBJ2-3; 9 nucleotides agree with TRBD2. Germline assignment: CDR1 SEHNR and CDR2 FQNEAQ (reference sequence). With V trimmed by 5 bases and J by 3 bases, 6 bases remained unmatched. This CDR3 comprises 15 residues. CDR3 region: CASSPGLAFTDTQYF. The CDR3 DNA follows: TGTGCCAGCAGCCCCGGACTAGCGTTTACAGATACGCAGTATTTT.